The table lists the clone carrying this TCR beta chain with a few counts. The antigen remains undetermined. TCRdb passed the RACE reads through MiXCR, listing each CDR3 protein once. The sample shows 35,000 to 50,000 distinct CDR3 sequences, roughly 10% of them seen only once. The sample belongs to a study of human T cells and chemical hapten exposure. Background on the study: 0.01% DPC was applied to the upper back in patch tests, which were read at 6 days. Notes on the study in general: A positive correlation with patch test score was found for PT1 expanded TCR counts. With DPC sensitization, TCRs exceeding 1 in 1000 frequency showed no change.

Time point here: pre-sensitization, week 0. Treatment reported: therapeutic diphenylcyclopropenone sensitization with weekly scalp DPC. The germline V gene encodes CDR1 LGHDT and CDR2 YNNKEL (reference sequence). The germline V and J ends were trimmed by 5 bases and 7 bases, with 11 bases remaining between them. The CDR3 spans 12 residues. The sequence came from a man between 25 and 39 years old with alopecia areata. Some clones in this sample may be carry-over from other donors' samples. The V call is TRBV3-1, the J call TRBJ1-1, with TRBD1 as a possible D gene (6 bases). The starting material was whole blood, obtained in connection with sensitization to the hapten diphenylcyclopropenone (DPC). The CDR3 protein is CASSARQVEAFF. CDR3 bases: TGTGCCAGCAGCGCGAGACAGGTTGAAGCTTTCTTT.